One TCR beta chain is described in this entry. Its antigen remains unknown. The data were produced by immunoSEQ multiplex PCR, yet TCRdb's version contains in-frame clones alone and is incomplete. The data contain approximately 80,000 clones, less than 95% of them singletons. This sample was included in a study of OX40 agonist ivuxolimab in advanced cancers. Study as a whole: An anti-OX40 (CD134) antibody with agonistic activity, ivuxolimab, was administered to patients. Partial responses were recorded for three patients, including one with hepatocellular carcinoma and two with cutaneous melanoma. Past anti-PD-1, anti-PD-L1 or anti-CTLA-4 therapy was accepted, and 30% to 50% had received some.

The CDR3 extends over 16 amino acids. Germline V lookup: CDR1 SGHVS, CDR2 FQNEAQ. V was cut by 5 bases and J by 1 base, with 17 bases left in between. Findings of the study overall: The study found that CD8+ T cells averaged more expanded clones than CD4+.

Here the sequenced sample was CD4+ or CD8+ T cells sorted from blood, taken in a trial of the OX40 agonist ivuxolimab. This receptor was taken from an adult with an advanced solid tumor such as melanoma, head and neck, liver or kidney cancer. The V and J genes are TRBV7-8 and TRBJ1-2, with D possibly being TRBD1 (6 bases). CDR3 residues: CASSRRQVGDNYGYTF. The CDR3, as DNA: TGTGCCAGCAGCCGACGACAGGTTGGGGATAACTATGGCTACACCTTC.